These 7 T cell receptor beta chains were sequenced from one sample in a study of blood T cell repertoires in COVID-19. Generated by immunoSEQ multiplex PCR, the TCRdb table keeps only in-frame clones and is missing some. The sample has roughly 49,000 clones, about 82% seen once. Sequenced input: peripheral blood. These receptors were collected from a man at least 80 years old with active COVID-19.

The chain links TRBV27 to TRBJ2-7; 7 bases match TRBD1. The germline V gene has CDR1 MNHEY and CDR2 SMNVEV (reference sequence). The length of the CDR3 is 13 residues. J was trimmed by 6 bases and V by 5 bases; bases with no gene match: 7. The CDR3 sequence is CASSDTYRGEQYF. In DNA, the CDR3 is TGTGCCAGCAGTGACACGTACAGGGGCGAGCAGTACTTC.

The V call is TRBV7-6, the J call TRBJ2-7; weak D call: TRBD1 (6 bases). Germline V lookup: CDR1 SGHVS, CDR2 FNYEAQ. Trimming stripped 2 bases from V and 10 bases from J, with 15 bases between. This CDR3 contains 13 residues. CDR3 protein: CASSLYPQGNQYF. Here the CDR3 DNA reads TGTGCCAGCAGCTTATACCCCCAGGGGAACCAGTACTTC.

This clone was seen only once. The chain combines TRBV19 with TRBJ2-7, with a possible D match to TRBD1 (6 bases). V was clipped by 7 bases and J by 4 bases, with 17 bases between them. The CDR3 has 14 residues. CDR1 and CDR2 (germline): LNHDA, SQIVND (reference sequence). CDR3 in amino acids: CASKKGDGRYEQYF. The DNA for the CDR3 is TGTGCCAGTAAGAAGGGGGACGGCAGATACGAGCAGTACTTC. Full variable domain (outside the CDR3, taken from reference TRBV19 and TRBJ2-7): DGGITQSPKYLFRKEGQNVTLSCEQNLNHDAMYWYRQDPGQGLRLIYYSQIVNDFQKGDIAEGYSVSREKKESFPLTVTSAQKNPTAFYLCASKKGDGRYEQYFGPGTRLTVT.

The chain employs TRBV25-1 and TRBJ2-1; 9 bases agree with TRBD2. This CDR3 is built from 17 residues. Unmatched junction bases numbered 9, after V lost 3 bases and J lost 3 bases. Per the germline V gene, CDR1 is MGHDK and CDR2 is SYGVNS. CDR3 sequence (DNA): TGTGCCAGCAGTGATCTCGGAAGTAGCGGGGGCTACAATGAGCAGTTCTTC. Its translation: CASSDLGSSGGYNEQFF.

The V and J genes are TRBV7-2 and TRBJ2-1, with TRBD2 identical over 11 bases. V shed 4 bases, J shed 7 bases, and the junction held 9 bases outside the gene matches. Germline V gene sequence: CDR1 SGHTA, CDR2 FQGNSA. This CDR3 is built from 16 residues. The CDR3 region has the DNA TGTGCCAGCAGCTCTCTTCTAGCGGGAGGTCGTAATGAGCAGTTCTTC. Translating it yields CASSSLLAGGRNEQFF.

The chain carries TRBV18 and TRBJ2-7; tentative D call: TRBD1 (7 bases). This CDR3 comprises 14 residues. Trimming shortened V by 4 bases and J by 3 bases, and 13 bases separated the two germline ends. Germline CDR1 KGHSH, CDR2 LQKENI. DNA for the CDR3: TGTGCCAGCTCACAGGGCGGGACAGTCTACGAGCAGTACTTC. Amino acid sequence: CASSQGGTVYEQYF. Supplemented by reference TRBV18 and TRBJ2-7, the full variable domain reads NAGVMQNPRHLVRRRGQEARLRCSPMKGHSHVYWYRQLPEEGLKFMVYLQKENIIDESGMPKERFSAEFPKEGPSILRIQQVVRGDSAAYFCASSQGGTVYEQYFGPGTRLTVT.

This chain's CDR3 is CASSADPGGGSADTQYF. CDR3 in DNA: TGCGCCAGCAGCGCGGATCCAGGAGGTGGGAGCGCAGATACGCAGTATTTT. The J gene is TRBJ2-3, the V gene TRBV4-3, with D tentatively TRBD2 (5 bases). The ends were cut back, 5 bases at V and 4 bases at J, with 22 bases in the middle. Germline values: CDR1 LGHNA, CDR2 YSLEER. This CDR3 region has 17 residues.